One sample yielded the 16 T cell receptor beta chains listed below, sequenced in a study of T cells in Graves' hyperthyroidism and ophthalmopathy. Amplified TCR beta CDR3 regions came from RNA transcripts. The TCR CDR3 first-round RT-PCR relied on the HTBI primer set. TCRdb analysed the multiplex PCR reads with MiXCR anew, one entry per CDR3 protein. The sample includes 480,000 or so distinct CDR3 sequences, 13% to 15% seen only once; the top ten take 15% to 20%. The sequenced sample consisted of blood. The receptors were gathered from a woman aged 18-29 years with Graves' hyperthyroidism.

For this clonotype: At one end, the junction sequence differs from germline, possibly due to a read error. V usage is TRBV30 and J usage is TRBJ1-5; D remains unclear. In germline, CDR1 is GTSNPN, CDR2 SVGIG (reference sequence). This CDR3 is 15 amino acids long. CDR3 coding DNA: TGTGCCTGGAGCGACCAGACACGGAGCACTCAGCCCCAGCATTTT. It specifies CAWSDQTRSTQPQHF.

The chain employs TRBV29-1 and TRBJ2-2, with no clear D. The V gene's germline CDR1 is SQVTM and CDR2 ANQGSEA. The CDR3 is 12 amino acids. The V gene lost 4 bases and the J gene lost 5 bases, with 8 bases spanning the gap. CDR3 nucleotides: TGCAGCGTTGCTCTTAGAACCGGGGAGCTGTTTTTT. Translating it yields CSVALRTGELFF.

A few counts support this clonotype. The chain joins TRBV20-1 to TRBJ2-7; 10 bases are shared with TRBD1. V dropped 4 bases and J dropped 5; count of bases not matched to a gene: 11. The CDR3 has 15 amino acids. CDR1 DFQATT and CDR2 SNEGSKA come from the germline V gene (reference sequence). The CDR3 is CSATGTGVYIHEQYF. The CDR3 DNA is TGCAGTGCTACCGGGACAGGGGTATATATCCACGAGCAGTACTTC.

This clonotype was recorded at least ten times. V usage is TRBV7-9 and J usage is TRBJ2-4, with 7 bases matching TRBD1. This CDR3 has 16 residues. V shed 5 bases and J 6 bases; nucleotides not matched to a gene: 13. Looked up from germline, CDR1 is SEHNR and CDR2 is FQNEAQ (reference sequence). CDR3: CASSTDRPEGRNIQYF. The DNA for the CDR3 is TGTGCCAGCAGCACGGACAGGCCCGAGGGTAGAAACATTCAGTACTTC. Based on the CDR3 plus reference TRBV7-9 and TRBJ2-4, the full variable domain is DTGVSQNPRHKITKRGQNVTFRCDPISEHNRLYWYRQTLGQGPEFLTYFQNEAQLEKSRLLSDRFSAERPKGSFSTLEIQRTEQGDSAMYLCASSTDRPEGRNIQYFGAGTRLSVL.

At least ten counts were recorded for this clonotype. The V call is TRBV27, the J call TRBJ1-5; D is ambiguous. In germline, CDR1 is MNHEY, CDR2 SMNVEV (reference sequence). The V end lost 5 bases, the J end lost 9 bases, and 14 bases lay between the germline ends. The CDR3 totals 13 residues. The CDR3 sequence is CASSLGASWPQHF. The CDR3 nucleotides are TGTGCCAGCAGTCTGGGTGCCTCGTGGCCCCAGCATTTT.

The rearrangement links TRBV12-3 or TRBV12-4 to TRBJ2-7, with 8 bases lining up with TRBD2. This CDR3 comprises 14 residues. V dropped 6 bases and J dropped 2; count of bases not matched to a gene: 6. CDR3 residues: CASSNSAGAYEQYF. For the CDR3, the DNA is TGTGCCAGCAGCAACTCAGCGGGGGCCTACGAGCAGTACTTC.

Many counts were recorded for this clonotype. The V and J genes are TRBV12-3 or TRBV12-4 and TRBJ1-1, with 7 bases that match TRBD1. The V gene end was trimmed by 5 bases and the J gene end by 6 bases; junction bases not matched to a gene: 9. This CDR3 has 14 amino acids. The CDR3 region is CASSPYRGRAEAFF. The CDR3 bases are TGTGCCAGCAGTCCCTACAGGGGCAGAGCTGAAGCTTTCTTT.

The V call is TRBV7-2, the J call TRBJ2-1; D gene uncertain. The CDR3 length is 14 residues. Germline CDR1 reads SGHTA; CDR2 reads FQGNSA. V shed 6 bases and J shed 7 bases, with 16 bases lying between them. For the CDR3, the DNA is TGTGCCAGCAGTTCCATGCATAGCTTGAATGAGCAGTTCTTC. It translates to CASSSMHSLNEQFF.

This clonotype was detected a few times. The chain employs TRBV25-1 and TRBJ1-4, with D perhaps TRBD1 (5 bases). The CDR3 sequence is 15 residues long. Deletions cut 6 bases from V and 4 bases from J, with 15 bases between. From germline, CDR1 is MGHDK and CDR2 SYGVNS. The CDR3 is CASSASGTINEKLFF. The DNA of the CDR3 is TGTGCCAGCAGCGCATCCGGGACCATTAATGAAAAACTGTTTTTT.

The table lists this clonotype with a few counts. A read error may explain this, as a much larger clone is one base away. For the CDR3, the DNA is TGTGCCAGCGGTTTTGGCGGGACCTACGAGCAGTACTTC. It translates to CASGFGGTYEQYF. This rearrangement joins TRBV2 to TRBJ2-7, with a tentative D call TRBD2 (6 bases). The germline V and J ends were trimmed by 8 bases and 2 bases, with 13 bases remaining between them. The germline V gene encodes CDR1 SNHLY and CDR2 FYNNEI. The CDR3 contains 13 residues.

This clonotype was recorded a few times. The J gene is TRBJ1-2, the V gene TRBV19, with TRBD1 as a possible D gene (6 bases). CDR3 size: 14 residues. Trimming pared 4 bases from V and 7 bases from J, leaving 16 bases between. CDR1 and CDR2 (germline): LNHDA, SQIVND (reference sequence). The DNA of the CDR3 is TGTGCCAGTAGTAGGCCGAAAGGGGGGTTTGGCTACACCTTC. It is translated as CASSRPKGGFGYTF.

CDR3 sequence: CASSKNSAGDEQFF. DNA of the CDR3: TGTGCCAGCAGTAAAAACTCGGCAGGGGATGAGCAGTTCTTC. This chain uses TRBV25-1 with TRBJ2-1; perhaps TRBD1 as D (6 bases). CDR1 is MGHDK, CDR2 SYGVNS, per germline. V was shortened by 5 bases and J by 8 bases, with 16 bases between the two germline ends. The CDR3 extends over 14 amino acids.

This clonotype appeared many times. The chain has TRBV12-3 or TRBV12-4 and TRBJ2-1; 14 bases fit TRBD2. J was trimmed by 5 bases and V by 7 bases; bases with no gene match: 7. The CDR3 contains 16 residues. The DNA of the CDR3 is TGTGCCAGCACCTGGACTAGCGGGAGGTCTGACAATGAGCAGTTCTTC. Encoded protein: CASTWTSGRSDNEQFF.

This clonotype was counted many times. This chain links TRBV29-1 with TRBJ2-3, with 7 bases identical to TRBD1. The CDR3 extends over 14 amino acids. J was trimmed by 0 bases and V by 4 bases; bases with no gene match: 4. CDR1 SQVTM and CDR2 ANQGSEA come from the germline V gene. Here the CDR3 reads CSVVARGSTDTQYF. The DNA for the CDR3 is TGCAGCGTTGTAGCCAGGGGGAGCACAGATACGCAGTATTTT.

Many counts were recorded for this clonotype. The V gene is TRBV29-1, the J gene TRBJ1-2, with D possibly being TRBD1 (5 bases). The CDR3 is 13 amino acids. The germline V gene has CDR1 SQVTM and CDR2 ANQGSEA. Trimming cost V 5 bases and J 2 bases, with 12 bases left between them. CDR3 region: CSVLDSLNYGYTF. The CDR3 DNA sequence: TGCAGCGTTTTAGACAGTTTGAACTATGGCTACACCTTC.

This clonotype was recorded many times. The chain joins TRBV7-8 to TRBJ1-5; D might be TRBD1 (5 bases). Germline values: CDR1 SGHVS, CDR2 FQNEAQ. V dropped 5 bases and J dropped 6 bases, with 17 bases sitting between them. This CDR3 has 15 residues. CDR3 protein: CASSPEAGAGQPQHF. The CDR3 nucleotides read TGTGCCAGCAGCCCGGAAGCCGGGGCTGGTCAGCCCCAGCATTTT.